The clone carrying this TCR beta chain has just a few counts. The antigen remains undetermined. The data stem from a study of response to subunit inactivated influenza vaccine. Looked up from germline, CDR1 is KGHSH and CDR2 is LQKENI. This CDR3 has 15 residues. V dropped 4 bases and J dropped 5; count of bases not matched to a gene: 6. Study findings and constraints: Authors suggested that a seasonal influenza vaccination recruits few new T cells each time.

TCRdb reprocessed the RT-PCR reads with MiXCR, giving one entry per CDR3 protein. The sample contains roughly 500,000 distinct CDR3 sequences, more than 15% of which appear only once. This clonotype was sampled from a man aged 50 to 75 who received an inactivated influenza vaccine. The rearrangement uses TRBV18 and TRBJ2-3; 10 bases map to TRBD2. Source: CD4+ T cells sorted from PBMCs, taken roughly 24 months after vaccination. The CDR3 DNA sequence: TGTGCCAGCTCACGCCTAGCGGGAGTGAGAGATACGCAGTATTTT. Translated: CASSRLAGVRDTQYF.